Below, 15 T cell receptor beta chains from the same sample are listed, as sequenced in a study of T cell repertoires in cytomegalovirus infection. MiXCR, run by TCRdb on the reads, gives a single entry per CDR3 protein. The sample records tens of thousands of distinct CDR3 sequences, more than 3.5% being singletons. The sequencing sample was made of PBMCs. These receptors were taken from a human donor in good health (CMV status not recorded). Some clones in this sample may be carry-over from other donors' samples.

The sample holds many counts of this clonotype. The J gene is TRBJ2-1, the V gene TRBV10-3, with TRBD2 matching 12 bases. The CDR3 contains 16 residues. With 3 bases clipped from V and 3 bases from J, the junction kept 3 bases outside the gene matches. Germline V gene sequence: CDR1 ENHRY, CDR2 SYGVKD. The CDR3 DNA is TGTGCCATCAGTGACCCGGGACTAGCGGGCTACAATGAGCAGTTCTTC. Translation: CAISDPGLAGYNEQFF.

This clonotype was detected ten times or more. The V and J genes are TRBV6-1 and TRBJ1-1; the D is unclear. Germline CDR1 reads MNHNS; CDR2 reads SASEGT. The CDR3 extends over 13 amino acids. Trimming took 5 bases from V and 1 from J, leaving 8 bases between them. In DNA form, the CDR3 reads TGTGCCAGCAGTATTAGTACGAACACTGAAGCTTTCTTT. It is translated as CASSISTNTEAFF.

Ten or more counts support this clonotype. This sequence joins TRBV7-8 and TRBJ1-5; no clear D. CDR3 size: 14 residues. Germline loops: CDR1 SGHVS, CDR2 FQNEAQ. V lost 5 bases to trimming and J lost 2 bases, with 10 bases between them. DNA for the CDR3: TGTGCCAGCAGCGCCCCGGGAGGCAATCAGCCCCAGCATTTT. It yields the protein CASSAPGGNQPQHF.

This clonotype was picked up many times. V usage is TRBV6-2 or TRBV6-3 and J usage is TRBJ2-7, with D possibly matching TRBD1 (5 bases). Germline V CDR1 and CDR2: MNHEY, SVGEGT. The CDR3 spans 12 residues. With 7 bases removed from V and 6 bases from J, the gap between germline ends came to 13 bases. The CDR3 sequence is CASTQGEGEQYF. CDR3 DNA: TGTGCCAGCACCCAGGGTGAAGGCGAGCAGTACTTC.

At least ten counts were recorded for this clonotype. The chain has TRBV5-1 and TRBJ1-4, with D hard to call. Trimming pared 6 bases from V and 6 bases from J, leaving 6 bases between. CDR1 is SGHRS and CDR2 is YFSETQ in the germline V gene. The CDR3 has 11 amino acids. The CDR3 sequence: CASTPDEKLFF. As DNA, the CDR3 is TGCGCCAGCACCCCCGATGAAAAACTGTTTTTT. Full variable domain (outside the CDR3, taken from reference TRBV5-1 and TRBJ1-4): KAGVTQTPRYLIKTRGQQVTLSCSPISGHRSVSWYQQTPGQGLQFLFEYFSETQRNKGNFPGRFSGRQFSNSRSEMNVSTLELGDSALYLCASTPDEKLFFGSGTQLSVL.

This clonotype was recorded at least ten times. The chain links TRBV11-2 to TRBJ2-7; 7 bases are a match to TRBD1. Germline CDR1 reads SGHAT; CDR2 reads FQNNGV. The trim removed 1 base at V and 2 bases at J, leaving 2 bases unmatched. The CDR3 has 14 amino acids. In DNA, the CDR3 is TGTGCCAGCAGCTTAGGGACAGGCACCTACGAGCAGTACTTC. Its protein product is CASSLGTGTYEQYF.

This clonotype was counted ten times or more. The gene calls are TRBV20-1 and TRBJ2-1; D is ambiguous. The CDR3 extends over 16 amino acids. V was pared by 0 bases and J by 2 bases, with 14 bases between. Germline V CDR1 and CDR2: DFQATT, SNEGSKA (reference sequence). CDR3 protein: CSARESALATYNEQFF. The CDR3 DNA reads as TGCAGTGCTAGAGAAAGCGCTTTGGCCACCTACAATGAGCAGTTCTTC.

Comments on this clonotype: No conserved phenylalanine or tryptophan is present at the end of the CDR3, so a read error is the likely explanation. The limits of the CDR3 on the DNA are not certain, so only TCRdb's listed CDR3 is given. The V gene is TRBV20-1, the J gene TRBJ1-5. The CDR3 region is 14 residues in length, termini included. The germline gives CDR1 DFQATT, CDR2 SNEGSKA (reference sequence). Here the CDR3 reads CSAREGGGNQPQLL.

This clonotype was counted many times. This rearrangement joins TRBV7-2 to TRBJ1-6, with a tentative D call TRBD1 (5 bases). The V end was cut by 5 bases, the J end by 8 bases, with 13 bases between. CDR3 length: 14 amino acids. Germline CDR1 and CDR2: SGHTA and FQGNSA. The CDR3 region is CASSISGTDSPLHF. In DNA form, the CDR3 reads TGTGCCAGCAGCATTTCAGGGACTGATTCACCCCTCCACTTT.

This clonotype was seen many times. V usage is TRBV28 and J usage is TRBJ1-2; D might be TRBD1 (5 bases). This CDR3 has 14 amino acids. The V end was cut by 8 bases, the J end by 8 bases, with 21 bases between. Germline loops: CDR1 MDHEN, CDR2 SYDVKM. In DNA, the CDR3 is TGTGCCAGCCTCGCCTACCGGGACCTCCGGGGCTACACCTTC. Translated: CASLAYRDLRGYTF.

In this sample, this clonotype turned up many times. The chain is built from TRBV6-5 and TRBJ1-1; D perhaps matches TRBD1 (6 bases). The CDR3 loop spans 15 amino acids. Germline V gives CDR1 MNHEY, CDR2 SVGAGI. The V end was cut by 4 bases, the J end by 3 bases, with 15 bases between. For the CDR3, the DNA is TGTGCCAGCAGTTGGGGGACACCCCTAGACACTGAAGCTTTCTTT. It encodes CASSWGTPLDTEAFF.

This clonotype was found many times. The J gene is TRBJ2-3, the V gene TRBV10-2; TRBD1 agrees at 7 bases. The CDR3 totals 15 residues. The trim removed 6 bases at V and 4 bases at J, leaving 10 bases unmatched. Germline CDR1 and CDR2: WSHSY and SAAADI. The CDR3 coding sequence is TGCGCCAGCAGAGCACAGGGGAACGGCGCAGATACGCAGTATTTT. Protein product: CASRAQGNGADTQYF.

The table lists this clonotype with many counts. The chain is built from TRBV7-8 and TRBJ2-5, with D perhaps TRBD2 (5 bases). The CDR3 is 19 residues long. Germline CDR1 reads SGHVS; CDR2 reads FQNEAQ. Trimming took 0 bases from V and 0 from J, leaving 20 bases between them. The CDR3 here is CASSLAVRTSLPNQETQYF. The DNA for the CDR3 is TGTGCCAGCAGCTTAGCGGTTAGGACTTCTTTACCCAACCAAGAGACCCAGTACTTC. The variable domain in full, completed from reference TRBV7-8 and TRBJ2-5, reads GAGVSQSPRYKVAKRGQDVALRCDPISGHVSLFWYQQALGQGPEFLTYFQNEAQLDKSGLPSDRFFAERPEGSVSTLKIQRTQQEDSAVYLCASSLAVRTSLPNQETQYFGPGTRLLVL.

This clonotype was seen repeatedly, ten times or more. The rearrangement joins TRBV28 to TRBJ1-2; D call uncertain. The ends were cut back, 6 bases at V and 8 bases at J, with 7 bases in the middle. The germline V gene encodes CDR1 MDHEN and CDR2 SYDVKM. The CDR3 has 10 residues. The CDR3 sequence is CASRALGYTF. For the CDR3, the DNA is TGTGCCAGCAGAGCCTTGGGCTACACCTTC.

This clonotype appeared many times. The chain uses TRBV12-3 or TRBV12-4 and TRBJ1-1, with D perhaps matching TRBD1 (6 bases). The CDR3 sequence is 15 residues long. V was cut by 6 bases and J by 4 bases, with 18 bases left in between. CDR3 in amino acids: CASSLLGAGSTEAFF. Written as DNA, the CDR3 is TGTGCCAGCAGCCTCTTGGGGGCGGGAAGCACTGAAGCTTTCTTT.